The entry that follows covers one T cell receptor beta chain sequence. This sample stems from a study of preoperative IRX-2 immunotherapy in early breast cancer. Documented treatment: preoperative locoregional IRX-2 cytokine immunotherapy. Samples came from a phase Ib trial of preoperative locoregional IRX-2 cytokine immunotherapy. Germline lookup yields CDR1 SGHRS and CDR2 YFSETQ. V lost 4 bases, J lost 9 bases, and 14 bases lay in between. The CDR3 runs to 14 residues. Clones were sequenced by immunoSEQ multiplex PCR, and TCRdb holds only the in-frame ones, with some missing. The table lists roughly 6,000 clones, around 70% of them singletons.

The chain is built from TRBV5-1 and TRBJ1-6; D call uncertain. The TCR sequence derives from a human donor with breast cancer. Sequencing was performed on tumor tissue, taken before IRX-2 immunotherapy. For the CDR3, the DNA is TGCGCCAGCAGCCCGGAGGGCATGAGTTCACCCCTCCACTTT. Translating gives CASSPEGMSSPLHF. Full variable domain (remainder filled in from reference TRBV5-1 and TRBJ1-6): KAGVTQTPRYLIKTRGQQVTLSCSPISGHRSVSWYQQTPGQGLQFLFEYFSETQRNKGNFPGRFSGRQFSNSRSEMNVSTLELGDSALYLCASSPEGMSSPLHFGNGTRLTVT.